This T cell receptor (beta chain) was identified in a study of radiation and T cells in renal cell carcinoma. General study points: In blood, top tumor clones expanded by 2 weeks, shrinking by 4. No pretreatment tumor biopsies were available for baseline clonotypes.

This clone was picked up a small number of times. Antigen: not known. Germline V lookup: CDR1 ENHRY, CDR2 SYGVKD. V lost 3 bases, J lost 0 bases, and 12 bases lay in between. This CDR3 comprises 15 residues. Time point given: blood 4 weeks post-SBRT, at nephrectomy. Treatment specified: 15 Gy SBRT to primary tumor, nephrectomy 4 weeks later. Nephrectomy followed 15 Gy stereotactic body radiation by 4 weeks. The patient's renal cell carcinoma had clear cell pathology. The table came from immunoSEQ multiplex PCR; TCRdb's copy has only in-frame clones and leaves some out. The table records around 77,000 clones, less than 85% of them present only once.

This sequence joins TRBV10-3 and TRBJ2-7; a weak D match, TRBD1 (6 bases). The sequence was obtained from a woman in her sixties with renal cell carcinoma. Sequenced here: blood, sampled from a patient whose treatment included radiotherapy and nephrectomy. The CDR3 loop is CAISDQGSSSYEQYF. The CDR3 nucleotides read TGTGCCATCAGTGATCAGGGGTCGAGCTCCTACGAGCAGTACTTC.